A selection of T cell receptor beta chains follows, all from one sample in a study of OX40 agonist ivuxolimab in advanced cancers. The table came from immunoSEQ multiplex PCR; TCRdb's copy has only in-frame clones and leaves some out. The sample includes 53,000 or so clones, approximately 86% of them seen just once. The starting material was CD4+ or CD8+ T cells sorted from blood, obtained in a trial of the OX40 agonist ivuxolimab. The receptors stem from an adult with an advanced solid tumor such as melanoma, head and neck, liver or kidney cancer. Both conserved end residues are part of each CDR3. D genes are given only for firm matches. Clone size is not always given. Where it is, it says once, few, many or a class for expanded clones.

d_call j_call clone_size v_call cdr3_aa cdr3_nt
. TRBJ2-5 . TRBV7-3 CASSPRQAETQYF TGTGCCAGCAGCCCACGACAGGCGGAGACCCAGTACTTC
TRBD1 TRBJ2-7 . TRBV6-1 CASSEPGQGGYEQYF TGTGCCAGCAGTGAACCTGGACAGGGGGGCTACGAGCAGTACTTC
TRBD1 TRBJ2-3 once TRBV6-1 CASRKQDRVTDTQYF TGTGCCAGCAGAAAGCAAGACAGGGTCACGGATACGCAGTATTTT
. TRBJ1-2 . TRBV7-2 CASSLGPGTNYGYTF TGTGCCAGCAGCTTAGGTCCAGGGACTAACTATGGCTACACCTTC
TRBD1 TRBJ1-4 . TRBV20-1 CSATYRDREVF TGCAGTGCGACATACCGGGACAGGGAGGTTTTT
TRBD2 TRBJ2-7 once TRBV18 CASSRRREVEQYF TGTGCCAGCTCACGACGGCGGGAGGTCGAGCAGTACTTC
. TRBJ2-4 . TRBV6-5 CASSYGSAGKNIQYF TGTGCCAGCAGTTATGGTTCGGCGGGGAAAAACATTCAGTACTTC
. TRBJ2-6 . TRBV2 CASSEQGRVAGANVLTF TGTGCCAGCAGTGAACAGGGAAGGGTAGCTGGGGCCAACGTCCTGACTTTC
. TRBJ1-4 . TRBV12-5 CASGLVVDRGAPTNEKLFF TGTGCTAGTGGTTTGGTTGTCGATAGGGGGGCTCCAACTAATGAAAAACTGTTTTTT
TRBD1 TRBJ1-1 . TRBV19 CASSIEGQGRGTEAFF TGTGCCAGTAGTATAGAGGGACAGGGAAGAGGCACTGAAGCTTTCTTT
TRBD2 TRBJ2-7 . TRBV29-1 CSVLTSGRASSFYEQYF TGCAGCGTTCTGACTAGCGGGAGGGCCTCTTCGTTCTACGAGCAGTACTTC
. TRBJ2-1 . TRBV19 CASSIDPARGHEQFF TGTGCCAGTAGTATAGATCCAGCGAGAGGACATGAGCAGTTCTTC
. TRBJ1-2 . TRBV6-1 CASSEAFVGAANGYTF TGTGCCAGCAGTGAAGCGTTTGTAGGGGCGGCTAATGGCTACACCTTC
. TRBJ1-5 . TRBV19 CASSSRVGNQPQHF TGTGCCAGTAGTAGCAGGGTAGGCAATCAGCCCCAGCATTTT
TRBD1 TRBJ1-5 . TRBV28 CASRAGGRVLQPQHF TGTGCCAGCAGAGCAGGGGGGCGCGTATTGCAGCCCCAGCATTTT
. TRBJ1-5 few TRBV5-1 CASSLATRDQPQHF TGCGCCAGCAGCTTGGCCACGAGGGATCAGCCCCAGCATTTT
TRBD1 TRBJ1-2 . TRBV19 CASSPDRGIYGYTF TGTGCCAGTAGCCCGGACAGGGGGATTTATGGCTACACCTTC
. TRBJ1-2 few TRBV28 CASSLVSGRYGYTF TGTGCCAGCAGTTTAGTTTCAGGTCGCTATGGCTACACCTTC
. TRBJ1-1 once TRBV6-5 CASRSPGHAEAFF TGTGCCAGCAGATCGCCGGGACACGCCGAAGCTTTCTTT
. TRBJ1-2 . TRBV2 CASTPGGYGYTF TGTGCCAGCACCCCGGGGGGGTATGGCTACACCTTC
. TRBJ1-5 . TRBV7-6 CASSPVSNQPQHF TGTGCCAGCAGCCCCGTGAGCAATCAGCCCCAGCATTTT
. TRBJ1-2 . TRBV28 CASSLPSGKAHYGYTF TGTGCCAGCAGTTTACCCTCCGGGAAGGCACACTATGGCTACACCTTC
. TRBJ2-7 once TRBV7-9 CASSPHGYEQYF TGTGCCAGCAGCCCCCATGGGTACGAGCAGTACTTC
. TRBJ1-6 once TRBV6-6 CASLGDAYSPLHF TGTGCCAGCCTCGGTGACGCCTATTCACCCCTCCACTTT
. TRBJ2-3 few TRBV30 CAWSRRSTDTQYF TGTGCCTGGAGTCGCAGGAGCACAGATACGCAGTATTTT
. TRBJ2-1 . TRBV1 CTSSQDRSGQRPYNEQFF TGCACCAGCAGCCAAGATCGGAGTGGCCAGCGGCCATACAATGAGCAGTTCTTC
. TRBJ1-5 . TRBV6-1 CASIWGQGSQPQHF TGTGCCAGCATATGGGGGCAAGGTTCTCAGCCCCAGCATTTT
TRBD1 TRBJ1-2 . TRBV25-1 CASSHPGTAYGYTF TGTGCCAGCAGTCACCCCGGGACAGCTTATGGCTACACCTTC
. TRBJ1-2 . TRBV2 CASRVTGTQMNYGYTF TGTGCCAGCAGGGTAACCGGGACACAAATGAACTATGGCTACACCTTC
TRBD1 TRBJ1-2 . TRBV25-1 CASSDPLGDRGVYGYTF TGTGCCAGCAGTGACCCACTGGGGGACAGGGGCGTATATGGCTACACCTTC
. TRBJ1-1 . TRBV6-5 CAIGGGQNTEAFF TGTGCCATCGGGGGAGGACAGAACACTGAAGCTTTCTTT
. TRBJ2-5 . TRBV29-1 CSVRAGRETQYF TGCAGCGTTAGGGCAGGGAGAGAGACCCAGTACTTC
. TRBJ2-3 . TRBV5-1 CASRRASAGADTQYF TGCGCCAGCAGACGCGCTAGCGCAGGAGCAGATACGCAGTATTTT
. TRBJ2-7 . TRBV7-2 CASSLMSVYEQYF TGTGCCAGCAGCTTAATGAGCGTCTACGAGCAGTACTTC
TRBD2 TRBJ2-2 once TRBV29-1 CSAVGEGYTGELFF TGCAGCGCCGTGGGGGAGGGCTACACCGGGGAGCTGTTTTTT
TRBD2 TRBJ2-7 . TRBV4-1 CASSQGLAGYEQYF TGCGCCAGCAGCCAAGGCCTAGCGGGGTACGAGCAGTACTTC
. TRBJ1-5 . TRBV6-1 CASSEAPGHSNQPQHF TGTGCCAGCAGTGAAGCGCCAGGCCATAGCAATCAGCCCCAGCATTTT
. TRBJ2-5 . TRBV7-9 CASSHSDRGYQETQYF TGTGCCAGCAGCCACTCGGACAGAGGCTATCAAGAGACCCAGTACTTC
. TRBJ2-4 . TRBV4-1 CASSQPRLSDRAKNIQYF TGCGCCAGCAGCCAACCCCGCCTTTCCGACAGAGCCAAAAACATTCAGTACTTC
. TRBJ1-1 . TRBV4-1 CASSPWGTEAFF TGCGCCAGCAGCCCTTGGGGGACTGAAGCTTTCTTT
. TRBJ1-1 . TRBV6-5 CASSYEGWNTEAFF TGTGCCAGCAGTTACGAGGGGTGGAACACTGAAGCTTTCTTT
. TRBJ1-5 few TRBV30 CAWSSGGPQPQHF TGTGCCTGGAGCAGTGGGGGCCCTCAGCCCCAGCATTTT
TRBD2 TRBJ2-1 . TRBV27 CASSLRAGGPSYNEQFF TGTGCCAGCAGTTTACGAGCGGGAGGTCCTTCCTACAATGAGCAGTTCTTC
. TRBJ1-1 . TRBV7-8 CASSLGAGDTEAFF TGTGCCAGCAGCTTAGGCGCCGGGGACACTGAAGCTTTCTTT
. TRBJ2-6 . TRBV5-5 CASSLPLLSGANVLTF TGTGCCAGCAGCCTTCCTCTTCTATCTGGGGCCAACGTCCTGACTTTC
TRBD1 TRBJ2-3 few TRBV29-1 CSVKGTGGEDTQYF TGCAGCGTTAAGGGGACAGGGGGCGAAGATACGCAGTATTTT
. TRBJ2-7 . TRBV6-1 CASSEGGAPTGEQYF TGTGCCAGCAGTGAAGGGGGGGCCCCCACAGGGGAGCAGTACTTC
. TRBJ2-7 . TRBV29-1 CSVLPDRRSRHEQYF TGCAGCGTTCTACCGGACCGAAGGTCTCGACACGAGCAGTACTTC
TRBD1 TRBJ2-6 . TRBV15 CATRRTGSASGANVLTF TGTGCCACCAGACGGACAGGGTCGGCCTCTGGGGCCAACGTCCTGACTTTC
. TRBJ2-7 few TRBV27 CASSLYRSYEQYF TGTGCCAGCAGTTTGTACAGATCATACGAGCAGTACTTC
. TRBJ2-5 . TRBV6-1 CASSEYLTLGKETQYF TGTGCCAGCAGTGAATACCTGACTTTGGGAAAAGAGACCCAGTACTTC
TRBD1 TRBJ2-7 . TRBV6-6 CASSTRQGAWEQYF TGTGCCAGCAGTACGCGTCAGGGGGCATGGGAGCAGTACTTC